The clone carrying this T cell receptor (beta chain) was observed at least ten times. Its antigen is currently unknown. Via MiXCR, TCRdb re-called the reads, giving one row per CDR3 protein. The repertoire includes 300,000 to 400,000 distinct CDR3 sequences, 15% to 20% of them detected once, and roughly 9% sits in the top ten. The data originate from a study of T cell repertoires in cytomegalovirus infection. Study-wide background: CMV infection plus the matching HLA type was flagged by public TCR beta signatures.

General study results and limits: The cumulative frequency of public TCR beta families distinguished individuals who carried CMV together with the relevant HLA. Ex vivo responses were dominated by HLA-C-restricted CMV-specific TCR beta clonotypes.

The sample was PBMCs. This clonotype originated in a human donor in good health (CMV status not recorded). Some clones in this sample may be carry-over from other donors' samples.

CDR3 bases: TGTGCCAGCAGTGACGACCAGGACACTGAAGCTTTCTTT. Translated, it gives CASSDDQDTEAFF. V gene TRBV7-2 combines with J gene TRBJ1-1; D is unclear. CDR3 size: 13 residues. Looked up from germline, CDR1 is SGHTA and CDR2 is FQGNSA. V lost 6 bases and J lost 3, with 11 bases in between.